The 32 T cell receptor beta chains presented below share a single source sample, sequenced in a study of blood T cells in healthy people across ages. Alongside a J-beta primer mix, a sample-barcoded 5' primer served in a second PCR lasting roughly 7 to 12 cycles. TCRdb re-derived calls from the 5' RACE reads in MiXCR, one entry per CDR3 protein. The sample contains 1.5 million to 2 million distinct CDR3 sequences, about 35% of which appear only once. The sequencing sample was made of blood. The receptors originated from a woman in her thirties in good health.

This clonotype was observed a handful of times. The chain links TRBV5-1 to TRBJ2-5, with D perhaps TRBD1 or TRBD2 (5 bases each). Looked up from germline, CDR1 is SGHRS and CDR2 is YFSETQ. Trimming pared 1 base from V and 7 bases from J, leaving 17 bases between. The CDR3 consists of 15 residues. The CDR3 loop reads CASSLRSGSAGTQYF. The CDR3 DNA is TGCGCCAGCAGCTTGCGTTCAGGGAGCGCGGGGACCCAGTACTTC.

This clonotype has only a few counts. The junction departs from germline at one end; a sequencing error may be responsible. The J gene is TRBJ2-3, the V gene TRBV7-9; TRBD2 agrees at 8 bases. CDR3 length: 14 residues. Germline V CDR1 and CDR2: SEHNR, FQNEAQ (reference sequence). CDR3 sequence reads: CASSVAGNTDTQYF. The CDR3 DNA is TGTGCCAGCAGCGTAGCGGGGAACACAGATACGCAGTATTTT.

CDR3 in amino acids: CASSVDRVSTYNEQFF. The CDR3 bases are TGTGCCAGCAGCGTAGACCGCGTATCTACCTACAATGAGCAGTTCTTC. The V call is TRBV9, the J call TRBJ2-1; D not certain. V was pared by 0 bases and J by 2 bases, with 12 bases between. The CDR3 length is 16 residues. Per germline, CDR1 SGDLS and CDR2 YYNGEE.

The rearrangement links TRBV3-1 to TRBJ1-2; tentative D call: TRBD1 (5 bases). The CDR3 covers 16 residues. Deletions cut 5 bases from V and 2 bases from J, with 18 bases between. Germline CDR1 is LGHDT and CDR2 is YNNKEL (reference sequence). The CDR3 loop is CASSSETGRVNYGYTF. CDR3 nucleotides: TGTGCCAGCAGCTCGGAGACCGGCAGGGTGAACTATGGCTACACCTTC.

In this sample, this clonotype turned up a few times. The CDR3 reads CASSRQLGIIDEQFF. DNA for the CDR3: TGTGCCAGCAGCAGACAGCTAGGCATTATTGATGAGCAGTTCTTC. The rearrangement links TRBV28 to TRBJ2-1; tentative D call: TRBD1 (5 bases). With 6 bases removed from V and 8 bases from J, the gap between germline ends came to 20 bases. This CDR3 spans 15 amino acids. Germline V lookup: CDR1 MDHEN, CDR2 SYDVKM.

V gene TRBV5-6 combines with J gene TRBJ1-2; 7 nucleotides line up with TRBD1. The germline CDR1 and CDR2 sequences are SGHDT and YYEEEE. The V segment lost 4 bases and the J segment 6 bases; nucleotides outside the gene matches: 12. The CDR3 is 15 amino acids. The CDR3 region has the DNA TGTGCCAGCAGCCTCGGCCCCGGGACAGTTGATGGCTACACCTTC. Translating it yields CASSLGPGTVDGYTF.

This chain connects TRBV5-1 to TRBJ2-1; D call uncertain. The CDR3 covers 14 residues. V was pared by 2 bases and J by 5 bases, with 11 bases between. Looked up from germline, CDR1 is SGHRS and CDR2 is YFSETQ. The CDR3 region is CASSLGSPNNEQFF. DNA for the CDR3: TGCGCCAGCAGCTTAGGAAGCCCAAACAATGAGCAGTTCTTC. Full variable domain (outside the CDR3, taken from reference TRBV5-1 and TRBJ2-1): KAGVTQTPRYLIKTRGQQVTLSCSPISGHRSVSWYQQTPGQGLQFLFEYFSETQRNKGNFPGRFSGRQFSNSRSEMNVSTLELGDSALYLCASSLGSPNNEQFFGPGTRLTVL.

With respect to this clonotype: It may be a read error: a sequence one base away is much more abundant. The chain uses TRBV10-3 and TRBJ2-7; the D gene could be TRBD1 or TRBD2 (5 bases each). CDR1 ENHRY and CDR2 SYGVKD come from the germline V gene. The CDR3 sequence is 14 residues long. With 11 bases removed from V and 7 bases from J, the gap between germline ends came to 24 bases. The CDR3 spells CAAQPGPDHNEQYF. As DNA, the CDR3 is TGTGCCGCTCAACCGGGACCGGACCACAATGAGCAGTACTTC.

This clonotype was seen ten or more times. This rearrangement joins TRBV6-2 or TRBV6-3 to TRBJ2-7; 9 nucleotides align to TRBD1. The germline V gene has CDR1 MNHEY and CDR2 SVGEGT. The V gene end was trimmed by 6 bases and the J gene end by 6 bases; junction bases not matched to a gene: 6. The CDR3 covers 13 residues. Here the CDR3 reads CASRRDRAGEQYF. Written as DNA, the CDR3 is TGTGCCAGCAGACGGGACAGGGCAGGCGAGCAGTACTTC.

The chain uses TRBV27 and TRBJ2-7; a possible D gene is TRBD2 (5 bases). The CDR3 spans 14 residues. The V and J ends lost 3 bases and 2 bases respectively, with 11 bases between them. Germline V gene data show CDR1 as MNHEY and CDR2 as SMNVEV (reference sequence). The CDR3 is CASSFLGRTYEQYF. In DNA form, the CDR3 reads TGTGCCAGCAGTTTCTTAGGGAGAACCTACGAGCAGTACTTC.

Comment on this clonotype: A much bigger clone sits one base away, suggesting this may be a read error. The chain has TRBV13 and TRBJ2-4; 7 bases match TRBD1. The J call may be mistaken, given a closer DNA end match to TRBJ2-7. This CDR3 has 14 amino acids. Per the germline V gene, CDR1 is PRHDT and CDR2 is FYEKMQ (reference sequence). The CDR3 sequence is CASSPPDRNCEQYF. As DNA, the CDR3 is TGTGCCAGCAGCCCGCCGGACAGGAACTGCGAGCAGTACTTC.

The V call is TRBV9, the J call TRBJ2-1; 9 bases are a match to TRBD2. The V and J ends lost 0 bases and 4 bases, in that order; junction bases with no gene match: 5. Germline V CDR1 and CDR2: SGDLS, YYNGEE. The CDR3 loop spans 16 amino acids. The CDR3 DNA is TGTGCCAGCAGCGTAGGGTCTAGCGGGGTTTACAATGAGCAGTTCTTC. Amino acid sequence: CASSVGSSGVYNEQFF. Full variable domain (outside the CDR3, taken from reference TRBV9 and TRBJ2-1): DSGVTQTPKHLITATGQRVTLRCSPRSGDLSVYWYQQSLDQGLQFLIQYYNGEERAKGNILERFSAQQFPDLHSELNLSSLELGDSALYFCASSVGSSGVYNEQFFGPGTRLTVL.

This clonotype was seen more than once but under ten times. The J gene is TRBJ2-7, the V gene TRBV10-3; either TRBD1 or TRBD2 may fit D (5 bases each). CDR1 is ENHRY and CDR2 is SYGVKD in the germline V gene. The CDR3 runs 14 residues. With 0 bases removed from V and 3 bases from J, the gap between germline ends came to 9 bases. CDR3 sequence (DNA): TGTGCCATCAGTGAGTCGGTTGGGGGCTACGAGCAGTACTTC. Translation gives CAISESVGGYEQYF.

The table lists this clonotype with a few counts. The V call is TRBV20-1, the J call TRBJ2-7; D not certain. Looked up from germline, CDR1 is DFQATT and CDR2 is SNEGSKA (reference sequence). The CDR3 totals 13 residues. V gave up 6 bases and J gave up 0 bases, with 12 bases separating them. The CDR3, as DNA: TGCAGTGCCCCTGGTTCTAGCTCCTACGAGCAGTACTTC. Translated: CSAPGSSSYEQYF.

The gene calls are TRBV28 and TRBJ2-1; possible D gene TRBD2, 5 bases. Germline V gives CDR1 MDHEN, CDR2 SYDVKM. V dropped 6 bases and J dropped 2 bases, with 20 bases sitting between them. This CDR3 spans 17 amino acids. The CDR3 here is CASSYLQGSGAYNEQFF. As DNA, the CDR3 is TGTGCCAGCAGCTACCTTCAAGGGAGTGGGGCCTACAATGAGCAGTTCTTC.

The genes are TRBV7-3 and TRBJ2-6; TRBD2 agrees at 8 bases. The CDR3 has 18 amino acids. Trimming removed 3 bases from V and 0 bases from J; junction bases left unmatched: 7. In germline, CDR1 is SGHTA, CDR2 FQGTGA. CDR3 in amino acids: CASSFNGLASSGANVLTF. CDR3 in DNA: TGTGCCAGCAGCTTCAACGGACTAGCCTCCTCTGGGGCCAACGTCCTGACTTTC.

This clonotype was picked up a small number of times. The chain is built from TRBV13 and TRBJ2-7; 11 bases align to TRBD2. The germline gives CDR1 PRHDT, CDR2 FYEKMQ (reference sequence). The CDR3 contains 17 residues. The V gene end was trimmed by 0 bases and the J gene end by 0 bases; junction bases not matched to a gene: 4. This CDR3 reads CASSLGVLAGASYEQYF. DNA for the CDR3: TGTGCCAGCAGCTTAGGGGTACTAGCGGGGGCCTCCTACGAGCAGTACTTC.

Details on this clonotype: This is likely a read error, given that the CDR3 carries no conserved phenylalanine or tryptophan at its end. The rearrangement links TRBV4-1 to TRBJ2-5; TRBD1 agrees at 7 bases. V was clipped by 3 bases and J by 7 bases; unmatched bases: 8. CDR1 is MGHRA and CDR2 is YSYEKL in the germline V gene. The CDR3 runs 14 residues. The CDR3: CASSQTTGVGTQYL. DNA of the CDR3: TGCGCCAGCAGCCAGACCACAGGGGTAGGGACCCAGTACCTC.

The V and J genes are TRBV20-1 and TRBJ2-3, with 10 bases fitting TRBD2. The V and J ends lost 4 bases and 8 bases, in that order; junction bases with no gene match: 15. Germline CDR1 and CDR2: DFQATT and SNEGSKA (reference sequence). The CDR3 extends over 16 amino acids. The CDR3 here is CSAKHPGTSAHGTQYF. In DNA, the CDR3 is TGCAGTGCTAAACACCCCGGGACTAGCGCGCATGGTACGCAGTATTTT.

This clonotype has only a few counts. The V call is TRBV6-1, the J call TRBJ1-1; D unclear. The CDR3 has 14 residues. The V gene lost 2 bases and the J gene lost 0 bases, with 7 bases spanning the gap. Germline lookup yields CDR1 MNHNS and CDR2 SASEGT. The CDR3 sequence: CASSEPGVNTEAFF. The CDR3 DNA reads as TGTGCCAGCAGTGAACCCGGGGTGAACACTGAAGCTTTCTTT.

Concerning this clonotype: One end of the junction does not line up with germline, which may come from a read error. The chain joins TRBV5-1 to TRBJ2-3; perhaps D is TRBD1 or TRBD2 (5 bases each). Per the germline V gene, CDR1 is SGHRS and CDR2 is YFSETQ. The CDR3 covers 16 residues. CDR3 sequence reads: CASSWGRLRGTDAQYF. The CDR3 DNA reads as TGCGCCAGCAGCTGGGGTCGACTACGGGGCACAGATGCGCAGTATTTT.

As regards this clonotype: This could be a read error, since a much larger clone is one nucleotide away. Here the CDR3 reads CASSKITISGTAGSQPQHF. For the CDR3, the DNA is TGCGCCAGCAGCAAGATAACCATTTCCGGGACAGCGGGCAGTCAGCCCCAGCATTTT. The rearrangement uses TRBV5-1 and TRBJ1-5, with 7 bases identical to TRBD1. V shed 4 bases and J 6 bases; nucleotides not matched to a gene: 22. This CDR3 contains 19 residues. Germline CDR1 is SGHRS and CDR2 is YFSETQ.

Note on this clonotype: At one of its ends the junction is not consistent with the germline gene, which may arise from a read error. This chain connects TRBV5-1 to TRBJ2-7, with 9 nucleotides matching TRBD1. CDR1 is SGHRS and CDR2 is YFSETQ in the germline V gene. CDR3 length: 16 amino acids. The CDR3 coding sequence is TGCGCCAGCAGCCTTCGGACAGGGGAAGGCTCCTACGGGCAGTACTTC. Its translation is CASSLRTGEGSYGQYF.

This clonotype turned up a few times. The CDR3 nucleotides read TGTGCCAGCAGTGAAGCGCGGGAGTGGATCTCACAGCCCCAGCATTTT. It specifies CASSEAREWISQPQHF. V is TRBV6-1 and J is TRBJ1-5; D unclear. From germline, CDR1 is MNHNS and CDR2 SASEGT. This CDR3 has 16 amino acids. The V end was cut by 0 bases, the J end by 7 bases, with 16 bases between.

CDR3 in DNA: TGTGCCAGCAGCCGGGAAAAAGGGTACCCAGAGACCCAGTACTTC. Protein: CASSREKGYPETQYF. V usage is TRBV7-3 and J usage is TRBJ2-5; TRBD2 might be the D (5 bases). The CDR3 contains 15 residues. Germline V gene lookup returns CDR1 SGHTA and CDR2 FQGTGA. Trimming removed 5 bases at V and 4 bases at J, with 17 bases between.

The V call is TRBV5-1, the J call TRBJ2-3, with a weak D call TRBD1 (7 bases). The V end lost 4 bases, the J end lost 2 bases, and 14 bases lay between the germline ends. The CDR3 has 15 amino acids. Germline CDR1 SGHRS, CDR2 YFSETQ. The CDR3 DNA reads as TGCGCCAGCAGCCAGACAGGGAGGTCCACAGATACGCAGTATTTT. It specifies CASSQTGRSTDTQYF.

This clonotype was counted between two and nine times. The V and J genes are TRBV12-3 or TRBV12-4 and TRBJ2-1, with 7 nucleotides matching TRBD2. The CDR3 loop spans 16 amino acids. The V segment lost 2 bases and the J segment 6 bases; nucleotides outside the gene matches: 10. CDR3: CASSLFGLDGGNEQFF. In DNA form, the CDR3 reads TGTGCCAGCAGTTTATTCGGACTAGATGGGGGCAATGAGCAGTTCTTC.

The chain recombines TRBV7-8 with TRBJ2-1, with TRBD2 identical over 10 bases. From germline, CDR1 is SGHVS and CDR2 FQNEAQ. This CDR3 spans 17 amino acids. V was clipped by 1 base and J by 4 bases; unmatched bases: 7. CDR3 nucleotide sequence: TGTGCCAGCAGCTTAGAGGAGGCGGGACTAGCGTACAATGAGCAGTTCTTC. It translates to CASSLEEAGLAYNEQFF.

This clonotype was found many times. The V call is TRBV13, the J call TRBJ1-2; 8 bases align to TRBD1. J gave up 3 bases and V 5 bases, and 11 bases lay outside the gene matches. Germline V gene data show CDR1 as PRHDT and CDR2 as FYEKMQ (reference sequence). This CDR3 region has 16 residues. CDR3 DNA: TGTGCCAGCAGCCGGCGGGGGGCAGGGGGCTACTATGGCTACACCTTC. Protein sequence: CASSRRGAGGYYGYTF.

The gene calls are TRBV7-2 and TRBJ2-7; perhaps TRBD1 as D (6 bases). CDR3 length: 14 amino acids. The germline V gene has CDR1 SGHTA and CDR2 FQGNSA. V was trimmed by 7 bases and J by 3 bases, leaving 16 bases between them. The CDR3 loop reads CASTQGLRGYEQYF. The CDR3, as DNA: TGTGCCAGCACCCAGGGCCTCAGGGGCTACGAGCAGTACTTC.

The V gene is TRBV28, the J gene TRBJ2-4, with unresolved D. In germline, CDR1 is MDHEN, CDR2 SYDVKM. The V end lost 2 bases, the J end lost 4 bases, and 12 bases lay between the germline ends. The CDR3 totals 15 residues. CDR3 region: CASSLGSEQKNIQYF. The CDR3 coding sequence is TGTGCCAGCAGTTTAGGTTCCGAACAAAAAAACATTCAGTACTTC.

This sequence joins TRBV3-1 and TRBJ1-2; TRBD1 agrees at 9 bases. J gave up 4 bases and V 4 bases, and 10 bases lay outside the gene matches. CDR1 LGHDT and CDR2 YNNKEL come from the germline V gene (reference sequence). The CDR3 runs 16 residues. CDR3 region: CASSPYPGDRVYGYTF. The CDR3 region has the DNA TGTGCCAGCAGCCCATATCCGGGGGACAGGGTCTATGGCTACACCTTC.